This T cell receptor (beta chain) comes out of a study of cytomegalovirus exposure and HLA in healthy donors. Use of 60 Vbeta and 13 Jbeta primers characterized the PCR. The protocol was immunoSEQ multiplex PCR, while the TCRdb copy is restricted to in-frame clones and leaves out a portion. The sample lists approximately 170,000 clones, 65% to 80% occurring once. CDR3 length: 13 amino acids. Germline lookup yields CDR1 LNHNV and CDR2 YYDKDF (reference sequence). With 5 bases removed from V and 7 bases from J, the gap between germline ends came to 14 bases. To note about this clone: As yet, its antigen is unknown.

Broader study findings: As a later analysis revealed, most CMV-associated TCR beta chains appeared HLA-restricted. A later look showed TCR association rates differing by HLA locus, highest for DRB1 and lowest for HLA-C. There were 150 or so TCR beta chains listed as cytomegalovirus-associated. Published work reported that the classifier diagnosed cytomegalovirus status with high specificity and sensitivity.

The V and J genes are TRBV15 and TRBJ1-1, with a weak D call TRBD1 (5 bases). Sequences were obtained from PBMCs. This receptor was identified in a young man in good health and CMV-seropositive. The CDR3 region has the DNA TGTGCCACCAGCCAAAGGGGCCTGAATGAAGCTTTCTTT. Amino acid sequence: CATSQRGLNEAFF.